This TCR beta chain was retrieved from a study of OX40 agonist ivuxolimab in advanced cancers. The data were produced by immunoSEQ multiplex PCR, yet TCRdb's version contains in-frame clones alone and is incomplete. The sample includes about 60,000 clones, 92% of them seen just once. This CDR3 spans 16 amino acids. Germline values: CDR1 SGDLS, CDR2 YYNGEE. V lost 0 bases, J lost 5 bases, and 14 bases lay in between. The sample holds one count of this clone. The sequencing used CD4+ or CD8+ T cells sorted from blood, collected in a trial of the OX40 agonist ivuxolimab. The rearrangement uses TRBV9 and TRBJ1-4; perhaps TRBD1 as D (6 bases). The TCR was taken from an adult with an advanced solid tumor such as melanoma, head and neck, liver or kidney cancer. Written as DNA, the CDR3 is TGTGCCAGCAGCGTAGGTACAGGGCGGGGGAATGAAAAACTGTTTTTT. Its translation: CASSVGTGRGNEKLFF.